This paragraph reports one TCR beta chain. Its antigen specificity is not known. No quality values exist for individual bases; no much larger clone is one base distant. The source of the sample is a study of OX40 agonist ivuxolimab in advanced cancers. Concerning the study at large: Ivuxolimab, which targeted the costimulatory receptor OX40 (CD134), was an agonistic, fully human IgG2 monoclonal antibody. Intravenous ivuxolimab was administered to patients every 2 weeks at six dose levels: 0.01, 0.1, 0.3, 1.5, 3 and 10 mg/kg. Of the approximately 54 dose-escalation patients, hepatocellular carcinoma was present in approximately 20, melanoma in approximately 15, renal cell carcinoma in 9 and head and neck cancer in 9. The dose-escalation cohort was 82.7% male with a mean age of about 60 years, ranging from 23 to 79. Prior anti-PD-1, anti-PD-L1 or anti-CTLA-4 therapy was permitted, and checkpoint inhibitors had been received by approximately 39% of dose-escalation patients. Partial responses were achieved by three dose-escalation patients, of whom one had hepatocellular carcinoma and two had cutaneous melanoma. The point of sequencing TCRbeta in the periphery was to test whether ivuxolimab changed TCR sequence diversity and drove clonal T-cell expansion. The paper describes the monotherapy dose-escalation part (N of about 54 patients) of the phase I trial of ivuxolimab. On the study overall, not on this receptor specifically: In partial responders in the 0.1-3.0 mg/kg groups, normalized peripheral clonal expansion was found to be among the lowest, especially among CD8+ T cells. Low levels of normalized T-cell clonal expansion were also seen in some patients who did not respond. At doses of 0.1 to 3.0 mg/kg, clonal expansion of both CD4+ and CD8+ blood T cells was observed from baseline to week 6. Antigen specificity was not determined for the clonally expanded peripheral T cells. After ivuxolimab, expanded clones were on average more numerous among CD8+ T cells than among CD4+ T cells.

Patients with a history of autoimmune disease or receiving systemic immunosuppression were excluded from the trial. In every dose cohort, peripheral blood was drawn for TCR sequencing at baseline, cycle 4 day 1, and cycle 7 day 1. The samples were drawn from a first-in-human, open-label, multicenter phase I dose-escalation trial of ivuxolimab. Adults with locally advanced or metastatic head and neck squamous cell, hepatocellular, melanoma or renal cell carcinoma were enrolled in the trial. Before TCR sequencing, CD4+ and CD8+ T cells were separately sorted from peripheral blood. V is pruned by 5 bases and J by 4 bases, leaving 7 bases of the junction without a gene match. The germline V gene encodes CDR1 SGHTA and CDR2 FQGNSA. Spanning cysteine to phenylalanine, the CDR3 consists of 14 amino acids. Only CDR3 DNA remains: 42 bases, in frame from the first base. For sequencing of the TCRbeta CDR3 region, genomic DNA was extracted from the sorted cells. The immunoSEQ Assay was used for sequencing of TCRbeta CDR3 regions. TCRdb took over this immuneACCESS table, retaining in-frame rearrangements with V and J assigned. Such tables are incomplete; in checked studies, under half of the missing clones stem from an unresolved V gene, and the remainder is unexplained. Here the sample has some 80,000 clones; 65% to 90% occur a single time. Clones ranked in the top ten supply less than 0.75% of the sample.

Here the chain combines TRBV7-2 and TRBJ1-2, with 7 central nucleotides matching TRBD1. The sequencing used CD4+ or CD8+ T cells sorted from blood, collected in a trial of the OX40 agonist ivuxolimab. The TCR originated in an adult with an advanced solid tumor such as melanoma, head and neck, liver or kidney cancer. CDR3 reads: CASSPYRGGYGYTF. The nucleotides read TGTGCCAGCAGCCCCTACAGGGGCGGCTATGGCTACACCTTC.